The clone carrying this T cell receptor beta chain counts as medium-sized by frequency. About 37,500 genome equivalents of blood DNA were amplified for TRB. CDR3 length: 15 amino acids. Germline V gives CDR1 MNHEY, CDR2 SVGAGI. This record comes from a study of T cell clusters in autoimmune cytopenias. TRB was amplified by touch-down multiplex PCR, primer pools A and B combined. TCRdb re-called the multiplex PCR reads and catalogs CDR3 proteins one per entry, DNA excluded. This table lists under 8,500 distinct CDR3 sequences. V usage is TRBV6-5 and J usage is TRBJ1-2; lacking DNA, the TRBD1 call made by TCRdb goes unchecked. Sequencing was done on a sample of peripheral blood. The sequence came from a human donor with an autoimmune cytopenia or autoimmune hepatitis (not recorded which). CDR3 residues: CASSRTGTGDYGYTF.